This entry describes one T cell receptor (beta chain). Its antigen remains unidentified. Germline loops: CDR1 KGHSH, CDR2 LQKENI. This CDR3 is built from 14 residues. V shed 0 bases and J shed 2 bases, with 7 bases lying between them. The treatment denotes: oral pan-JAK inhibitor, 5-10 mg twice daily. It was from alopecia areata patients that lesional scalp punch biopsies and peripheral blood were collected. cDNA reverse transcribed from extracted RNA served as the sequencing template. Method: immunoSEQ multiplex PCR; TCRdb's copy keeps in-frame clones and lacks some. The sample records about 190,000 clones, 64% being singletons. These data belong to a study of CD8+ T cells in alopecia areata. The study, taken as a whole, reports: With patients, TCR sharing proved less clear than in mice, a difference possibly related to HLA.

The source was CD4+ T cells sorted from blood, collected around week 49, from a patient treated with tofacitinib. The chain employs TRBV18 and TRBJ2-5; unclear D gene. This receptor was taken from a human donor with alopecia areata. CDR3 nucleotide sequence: TGTGCCAGCTCACCACCGTCGTTACAAGAGACCCAGTACTTC. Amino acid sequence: CASSPPSLQETQYF. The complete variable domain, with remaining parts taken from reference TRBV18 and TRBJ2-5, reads NAGVMQNPRHLVRRRGQEARLRCSPMKGHSHVYWYRQLPEEGLKFMVYLQKENIIDESGMPKERFSAEFPKEGPSILRIQQVVRGDSAAYFCASSPPSLQETQYFGPGTRLLVL.